One sample yielded the 21 T cell receptor beta chains listed below, sequenced in a study of cytomegalovirus exposure and HLA in healthy donors. PCR involved 60 Vbeta and 13 Jbeta primers. Some clones are missing from TCRdb's copy, which holds only in-frame ones; the method was immunoSEQ multiplex PCR. The top ten clones hold roughly 10% of a sample with 120,000 or so clones, around four fifths of them seen once. The sequenced material came from PBMCs. These receptors all come from a young man in good health and CMV-seropositive.

Only a few counts were recorded for this clone. The chain joins TRBV4-2 to TRBJ2-7, with D possibly matching TRBD1 (6 bases). This CDR3 has 14 amino acids. CDR1 is LGHNA and CDR2 is YNFKEQ in the germline V gene. Trimming took 4 bases from V and 1 from J, leaving 11 bases between them. CDR3 coding DNA: TGTGCCAGCAGCCCGGACAGACCTTCCTACGAGCAGTACTTC. The encoded protein is CASSPDRPSYEQYF.

This clone was detected a few times. The rearrangement joins TRBV11-2 to TRBJ2-7, with 11 positions matching TRBD2. The CDR3 loop spans 14 amino acids. CDR1 is SGHAT, CDR2 FQNNGV, per germline. The V gene end was trimmed by 5 bases and the J gene end by 3 bases; junction bases not matched to a gene: 3. CDR3 sequence reads: CASSPLAGGYEQYF. The CDR3 DNA follows: TGTGCCAGCAGCCCTCTAGCGGGGGGCTACGAGCAGTACTTC.

The V and J genes are TRBV21-1 and TRBJ1-5; the table's D call, TRBD1, has no DNA check behind it. TRBV21-1 is annotated as a pseudogene. This CDR3 has 18 residues. This CDR3 reads CASSNAHPRRPSNQPQHF. CDR3 in DNA: TGTGCCAGCAGCAATGCCCACCCCAGGCGTCCTAGCAATCAGCCCCAGCATTTT.

The chain employs TRBV30 and TRBJ1-1; possible D gene TRBD1, 5 bases. V gave up 8 bases and J gave up 0 bases, with 16 bases separating them. The CDR3 totals 14 residues. The germline gives CDR1 GTSNPN, CDR2 SVGIG (reference sequence). CDR3 residues: CARTSGGVNTEAFF. CDR3 DNA: TGTGCCCGTACTTCGGGAGGGGTGAACACTGAAGCTTTCTTT.

The J gene is TRBJ2-2, the V gene TRBV27; 9 positions agree with TRBD1. V dropped 3 bases and J dropped 1; count of bases not matched to a gene: 0. The CDR3 is 15 amino acids. CDR1 MNHEY and CDR2 SMNVEV come from the germline V gene (reference sequence). Here the CDR3 DNA reads TGTGCCAGCAGTTTGGGACAGGGGAACACCGGGGAGCTGTTTTTT. Protein product: CASSLGQGNTGELFF.

The chain has TRBV7-2 and TRBJ2-5; 8 bases fit TRBD1. The germline gives CDR1 SGHTA, CDR2 FQGNSA. The CDR3 runs to 14 residues. The J segment lost 4 bases and the V segment lost 1 base, leaving 2 bases of the junction unmatched. The CDR3 loop reads CASSLVGQGETQYF. The CDR3 DNA sequence: TGTGCCAGCAGCTTAGTTGGACAGGGAGAGACCCAGTACTTC. Filled out from reference TRBV7-2 and TRBJ2-5, the complete variable domain reads GAGVSQSPSNKVTEKGKDVELRCDPISGHTALYWYRQSLGQGLEFLIYFQGNSAPDKSGLPSDRFSAERTGGSVSTLTIQRTQQEDSAVYLCASSLVGQGETQYFGPGTRLLVL.

This clone occurred a few times. The J gene is TRBJ1-2, the V gene TRBV6-5, with D possibly matching TRBD1 (5 bases). This CDR3 has 13 residues. With 9 bases removed from V and 6 bases from J, the gap between germline ends came to 17 bases. Germline-derived CDR1 and CDR2 are MNHEY and SVGAGI. The DNA for the CDR3 is TGTGCCAGTCCGACAGACAGTAATGATGGCTACACCTTC. This gives the protein CASPTDSNDGYTF.

This rearrangement joins TRBV10-3 to TRBJ1-2; possible D gene TRBD1, 5 bases. The CDR3 has 13 residues. The ends were cut back, 8 bases at V and 6 bases at J, with 16 bases in the middle. CDR1 is ENHRY and CDR2 is SYGVKD in the germline V gene. CDR3 DNA sequence: TGTGCCATCCCGTCCCCAGGGAGGGATGGCTACACCTTC. Its translation is CAIPSPGRDGYTF.

The chain recombines TRBV7-2 with TRBJ1-1; D unresolved. The CDR3 runs 14 residues. From germline, CDR1 is SGHTA and CDR2 FQGNSA. The V end lost 4 bases, the J end lost 1 base, and 10 bases lay between the germline ends. CDR3 in amino acids: CASSSLERNTEAFF. The CDR3 nucleotides are TGTGCCAGCAGCTCCCTCGAGAGGAACACTGAAGCTTTCTTT.

The rearrangement uses TRBV5-1 and TRBJ2-3; the D gene is possibly TRBD1 (5 bases). The germline V gene has CDR1 SGHRS and CDR2 YFSETQ. The CDR3 loop spans 14 amino acids. V gave up 4 bases and J gave up 6 bases, with 15 bases separating them. This chain's CDR3 is CASSQISGSDTQYF. Written as DNA, the CDR3 is TGCGCCAGCAGCCAAATCTCAGGGTCGGATACGCAGTATTTT.

This clone was observed a single time. The chain couples TRBV30 to TRBJ1-6, with D maybe TRBD1 (5 bases). Trimming took off 8 bases at V and 10 bases at J, with 9 bases between the two ends. The CDR3 consists of 10 residues. CDR1 and CDR2 from the germline V gene are GTSNPN and SVGIG (reference sequence). The CDR3 here is CALGGSPLHF. CDR3 nucleotides: TGTGCCCTTGGGGGGTCACCCCTCCACTTT.

This clone was found a few times. The V call is TRBV29-1, the J call TRBJ1-5; D remains unclear. This CDR3 is built from 12 residues. The V gene lost 6 bases and the J gene lost 5 bases, with 11 bases spanning the gap. CDR1 and CDR2 from the germline V gene are SQVTM and ANQGSEA. Here the CDR3 DNA reads TGCAGCGTCGGAGGACGAGATCAGCCCCAGCATTTT. Its protein is CSVGGRDQPQHF.

The gene calls are TRBV28 and TRBJ2-7, with D maybe TRBD1 (6 bases). CDR3 size: 14 residues. The germline V gene encodes CDR1 MDHEN and CDR2 SYDVKM. DNA of the CDR3: TGTGCTATAACAGCCGGGACACCGTCCTACGAGCAGTACTTC. Protein product: CAITAGTPSYEQYF. The whole variable domain, remainder taken from reference TRBV28 and TRBJ2-7, is DVKVTQSSRYLVKRTGEKVFLECVQDMDHENMFWYRQDPGLGLRLIYFSYDVKMKEKGDIPEGYSVSREKKERFSLILESASTNQTSMYLCAITAGTPSYEQYFGPGTRLTVT.

The chain has TRBV9 and TRBJ2-1; TRBD2 aligns across 7 bases. The junction had 6 bases not matched to a gene; V was cut back by 2 bases and J by 10 bases. Germline V lookup: CDR1 SGDLS, CDR2 YYNGEE. The CDR3 is 13 amino acids. The CDR3 sequence is CASSVGGKTEQFF. The CDR3 DNA reads as TGTGCCAGCAGCGTGGGAGGGAAAACCGAGCAGTTCTTC.

The chain combines TRBV28 with TRBJ2-7, with D tentatively TRBD2 (6 bases). Germline V CDR1 and CDR2: MDHEN, SYDVKM. Trimming took 8 bases from V and 3 from J, leaving 8 bases between them. CDR3 length equals 11 residues. CDR3 coding DNA: TGTGCCAGCGGGGGGAACTACGAGCAGTACTTC. Its translation is CASGGNYEQYF.

The chain employs TRBV28 and TRBJ2-5; 7 bases map to TRBD1. V was clipped by 5 bases and J by 1 base; unmatched bases: 4. The CDR3 extends over 14 amino acids. Germline V gives CDR1 MDHEN, CDR2 SYDVKM. CDR3 in DNA: TGTGCCAGCAGTCCGGGACAGTTCCAAGAGACCCAGTACTTC. Translation gives CASSPGQFQETQYF.

The chain carries TRBV10-1 and TRBJ2-5; D may be TRBD1 (5 bases). The DNA end is more similar to TRBJ2-7, so the J call may be wrong. The CDR3 covers 12 residues. The germline gives CDR1 WNHNN, CDR2 SYGVQD (reference sequence). Here the CDR3 reads CASSLGDYEQYF. The CDR3, as DNA: TGCGCCAGCAGTCTAGGGGACTACGAGCAGTACTTC.

This clone was recorded only once. This chain links TRBV6-1 with TRBJ1-3, with D maybe TRBD1 (5 bases). V shed 6 bases and J shed 0 bases, with 12 bases lying between them. The CDR3 spans 15 residues. Germline CDR1 reads MNHNS; CDR2 reads SASEGT. The CDR3 is CASRETDFSGNTIYF. Written as DNA, the CDR3 is TGTGCCAGCAGAGAGACAGATTTCTCTGGAAACACCATATATTTT.

The chain carries TRBV5-6 and TRBJ1-2; D remains ambiguous. From germline, CDR1 is SGHDT and CDR2 YYEEEE. The CDR3 loop spans 12 amino acids. V lost 1 base to trimming and J lost 7 bases, with 8 bases between them. Written as DNA, the CDR3 is TGTGCCAGCAGCTTGCCCCTCGGTGGCTACACCTTC. The encoded protein is CASSLPLGGYTF.

The chain combines TRBV7-9 with TRBJ1-2; a possible D gene is TRBD1 (5 bases). Germline V gene lookup returns CDR1 SEHNR and CDR2 FQNEAQ (reference sequence). The V gene lost 5 bases and the J gene lost 7 bases, with 17 bases spanning the gap. CDR3 length: 14 residues. The CDR3 nucleotides read TGTGCCAGCAGCCCGGGGGGGGGTCATCTTGGCTACACCTTC. Protein product: CASSPGGGHLGYTF.

The chain uses TRBV4-3 and TRBJ2-1; D gene uncertain. CDR3 length: 12 residues. Germline loops: CDR1 LGHNA, CDR2 YSLEER. Trimming removed 0 bases from V and 7 bases from J, with 4 bases in between. The DNA of the CDR3 is TGCGCCAGCAGCCAAGACGGTAATGAGCAGTTCTTC. Protein sequence: CASSQDGNEQFF.